One sample yielded the 7 T cell receptor beta chains listed below, sequenced in a study of shared clonotypes between healthy human individuals. Produced via immunoSEQ multiplex PCR; TCRdb's table is partial and in-frame only. The repertoire has about 460,000 clones, more than 70% of them found once; the top ten carry around 12%. The sequencing input was PBMCs. These receptors all stem from a woman aged 40-49 years in good health. Some clones in this sample may be carry-over from other donors' samples.

The gene calls are TRBV2 and TRBJ2-5, with D hard to call. The CDR3 is 13 residues long. Germline V gives CDR1 SNHLY, CDR2 FYNNEI. Trimming removed 6 bases at V and 4 bases at J, with 12 bases between. Written as DNA, the CDR3 is TGTGCCAGCAGCCAAGTTAGACGAGAGACCCAGTACTTC. As protein: CASSQVRRETQYF.

The chain links TRBV27 to TRBJ2-1, with D possibly matching TRBD2 (6 bases). Trimming left V 0 bases short and J 5 bases short, with 11 bases between. Looked up from germline, CDR1 is MNHEY and CDR2 is SMNVEV (reference sequence). The CDR3 consists of 15 residues. DNA for the CDR3: TGTGCCAGCAGTTTATCCGGGACTCCCCACAATGAGCAGTTCTTC. Its translation is CASSLSGTPHNEQFF.

The gene calls are TRBV6-4 and TRBJ2-1; 7 bases align to TRBD2. The ends lost 2 bases at V and 7 bases at J; junction bases unmatched: 8. The CDR3 is 15 amino acids. The germline V gene encodes CDR1 MRHNA and CDR2 SNTAGT. The CDR3 spells CASSDMAGAGNEQFF. DNA for the CDR3: TGTGCCAGCAGTGACATGGCGGGAGCTGGGAATGAGCAGTTCTTC.

J is TRBJ2-1 and V is TRBV6-1; TRBD2 aligns across 11 bases. Per germline, CDR1 MNHNS and CDR2 SASEGT. Trimming took 4 bases from V and 5 from J; bases not matched to a gene: 10. The CDR3 is 17 residues long. CDR3 nucleotides: TGTGCCAGCAGTGTGGGGACGGGGACTAGCGGAAACAATGAGCAGTTCTTC. It translates to CASSVGTGTSGNNEQFF.

The chain employs TRBV7-9 and TRBJ2-7; D remains ambiguous. Trimming left V 0 bases short and J 1 base short, with 16 bases between. CDR1 and CDR2 (germline): SEHNR, FQNEAQ (reference sequence). This CDR3 is 17 amino acids long. The CDR3 sequence is CASSLALGLPPSYEQYF. CDR3 bases: TGTGCCAGCAGCTTAGCGCTGGGTCTTCCACCTTCCTACGAGCAGTACTTC.

This clone showed up just once. Within the sample, other DNA sequences also encode this same CDR3. This chain links TRBV29-1 with TRBJ2-5; tentative D call: TRBD2 (5 bases). The CDR3 loop spans 12 amino acids. The V end lost 6 bases, the J end lost 4 bases, and 12 bases lay between the germline ends. The germline CDR1 and CDR2 sequences are SQVTM and ANQGSEA. The CDR3 protein is CSVGRGRETQYF. As DNA, the CDR3 is TGCAGCGTAGGACGGGGTCGAGAGACCCAGTACTTC.

In its sample, this clone was seen many times. The chain links TRBV27 to TRBJ2-3; tentative D call: TRBD1 (5 bases). V gave up 5 bases and J gave up 5 bases, with 11 bases separating them. Germline CDR1 is MNHEY and CDR2 is SMNVEV (reference sequence). The CDR3 contains 13 residues. CDR3 sequence: CASSTREGDTQYF. Written as DNA, the CDR3 is TGTGCCAGCAGTACCAGGGAAGGAGATACGCAGTATTTT.